This T cell receptor beta chain was sequenced in a study of CD8 T cells in ankylosing spondylitis. Notes on the study in general: About 8 highly homologous variants formed a TCR beta motif that appeared characteristic of ankylosing spondylitis blood. According to the report, clones linked to the disease were significantly enriched in matched synovial fluid samples taken from ankylosing spondylitis patients.

In making TCR beta libraries, quantitative 5'-RACE with molecular barcodes was used. A single record per CDR3 protein comes from TCRdb applying MiXCR to the 5' RACE reads. The sample shows 700,000 to 1,000,000 distinct CDR3 sequences, about 10% of them seen only once. This clonotype was seen a handful of times. What it binds is not known. There are 14 residues in the CDR3. Germline assignment: CDR1 LNHNV and CDR2 YYDKDF (reference sequence). V lost 5 bases to trimming and J lost 5 bases, with 15 bases between them. The clonotype was recovered from a male donor with ankylosing spondylitis. The sample comprised blood, either unsorted or a sorted T cell fraction (not recorded which). This sequence joins TRBV15 and TRBJ2-5; D not certain. CDR3 nucleotides: TGTGCCACCAGCGCCCGCTTAAACCGGGAGACCCAGTACTTC. It yields the protein CATSARLNRETQYF.